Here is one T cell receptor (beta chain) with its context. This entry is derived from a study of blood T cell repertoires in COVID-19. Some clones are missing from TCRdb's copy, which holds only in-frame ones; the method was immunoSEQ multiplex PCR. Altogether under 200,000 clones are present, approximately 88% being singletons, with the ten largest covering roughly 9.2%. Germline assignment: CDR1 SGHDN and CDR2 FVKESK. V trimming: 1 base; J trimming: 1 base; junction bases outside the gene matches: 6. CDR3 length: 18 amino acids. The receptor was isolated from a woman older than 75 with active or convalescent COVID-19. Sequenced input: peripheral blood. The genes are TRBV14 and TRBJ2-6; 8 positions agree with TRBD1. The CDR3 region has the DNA TGTGCCAGCAGCCAAGGGTCCAGGGGGCCGTCTGGGGCCAACGTCCTGACTTTC. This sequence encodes CASSQGSRGPSGANVLTF.